The entry below describes one T cell receptor beta chain. The data were taken from a study of blood T cell repertoires in COVID-19. Study information: There were acute and convalescent COVID-19 samples, and they came from the United States, Italy and Spain.

With 6 bases removed from V and 4 bases from J, the gap between germline ends came to 9 bases. Germline V gives CDR1 SNHLY, CDR2 FYNNEI. The CDR3 spans 12 residues. Generated by immunoSEQ multiplex PCR, the TCRdb table keeps only in-frame clones and is missing some. Among over 75,000 clones listed, more than 65% were seen once. Sequencing used peripheral blood. The receptor was derived from a man between 65 and 80 years old with acute or convalescent COVID-19. The rearrangement links TRBV2 to TRBJ2-5; D unresolved. The DNA of the CDR3 is TGTGCCAGCAGCGGTGGCGGAGAGACCCAGTACTTC. Translation: CASSGGGETQYF.